These 20 T cell receptor beta chains came from one sample sequenced in a study of T cell repertoires in cytomegalovirus infection. TCRdb independently ran MiXCR on the reads; one entry per CDR3 protein. The sample yields 600,000 to 800,000 distinct CDR3 sequences, roughly 24% seen once. The specimen sequenced was CD8+ T cells from PBMCs. These receptors came from a human donor in good health (CMV status not recorded). Some clones in this sample may be carry-over from other donors' samples.

V gene TRBV4-1 combines with J gene TRBJ1-1; possible D gene TRBD1, 5 bases. V lost 6 bases and J 0 bases, leaving 20 bases between the germline ends. The CDR3 has 17 residues. Germline CDR1 MGHRA, CDR2 YSYEKL. The CDR3 here is CASSKGDFTGLNTEAFF. The CDR3 region has the DNA TGCGCCAGCAGTAAAGGGGACTTTACAGGATTGAACACTGAAGCTTTCTTT.

This rearrangement joins TRBV6-2 or TRBV6-3 to TRBJ1-1; 7 bases fit TRBD1. Germline CDR1 and CDR2: MNHEY and SVGEGT. V lost 4 bases and J lost 0; bases outside the gene matches: 11. The CDR3 covers 17 residues. The CDR3 sequence is CASSWGRGREMNTEAFF. The CDR3 DNA sequence: TGTGCCAGCAGTTGGGGGAGGGGGCGGGAGATGAACACTGAAGCTTTCTTT.

In the case of this clonotype: This may arise from a read error, as a much more abundant clone is one base away. V and J are TRBV7-9 and TRBJ1-1; 9 bases align to TRBD1. CDR1 SEHNR and CDR2 FQNEAQ come from the germline V gene (reference sequence). V was pared by 7 bases and J by 6 bases, with 15 bases of the junction left unmatched. The CDR3 extends over 16 amino acids. This chain's CDR3 is CASNPRDREVVPEAFF. The CDR3 nucleotides read TGTGCCAGCAACCCGCGGGACAGGGAGGTTGTCCCTGAAGCTTTCTTT.

This clonotype turned up a few times. The V call is TRBV29-1, the J call TRBJ2-7, with 8 bases aligning to TRBD1. The CDR3 extends over 13 amino acids. CDR1 is SQVTM, CDR2 ANQGSEA, per germline. The V and J ends lost 5 bases and 3 bases, in that order; junction bases with no gene match: 6. In DNA form, the CDR3 reads TGCAGCGTTTCGGGGACAGGATTCTACGAGCAGTACTTC. Its translation: CSVSGTGFYEQYF.

The CDR3 protein is CASRWGKGGDYGYTF. The CDR3 DNA follows: TGTGCCAGCAGATGGGGTAAAGGGGGTGACTATGGCTACACCTTC. The chain links TRBV13 to TRBJ1-2, with D perhaps matching TRBD1 (6 bases). Germline CDR1 is PRHDT and CDR2 is FYEKMQ (reference sequence). V was trimmed by 6 bases and J by 3 bases, leaving 17 bases between them. The CDR3 is 15 amino acids.

This clonotype has only a few counts. The genes are TRBV2 and TRBJ2-5; TRBD2 matches 12 bases. The CDR3 contains 15 residues. CDR1 SNHLY and CDR2 FYNNEI come from the germline V gene. V gave up 3 bases and J gave up 2 bases; unmatched junction bases: 1. The CDR3 DNA reads TGTGCCAGCAGTGAGACTAGCGGGGGACAAGAGACCCAGTACTTC. Translated: CASSETSGGQETQYF.

A note on this clonotype: At one of its ends the junction is not consistent with the germline gene, which may arise from a read error. This chain uses TRBV5-6 with TRBJ2-7; no reliable D call. The CDR3 has 13 amino acids. CDR1 is SGHDT and CDR2 is YYEEEE in the germline V gene. CDR3 in DNA: TGTGCCAACAGCTTCCGGATCCCTTACGAGCAGTACTTC. Translation gives CANSFRIPYEQYF.

This clonotype appeared a few times. This chain links TRBV6-5 with TRBJ1-1, with no clear D. The V gene's germline CDR1 is MNHEY and CDR2 SVGAGI. This CDR3 is built from 15 residues. V was shortened by 0 bases and J by 0 bases, with 8 bases between the two germline ends. CDR3 sequence reads: CASSYSGGMNTEAFF. The CDR3 nucleotides are TGTGCCAGCAGTTACTCAGGAGGGATGAACACTGAAGCTTTCTTT.

This clonotype was observed a handful of times. The chain carries TRBV19 and TRBJ2-3, with a tentative D call TRBD1 (5 bases). The germline CDR1 and CDR2 sequences are LNHDA and SQIVND (reference sequence). The CDR3 length is 12 residues. The V end was cut by 10 bases, the J end by 2 bases, with 10 bases between. CDR3 in amino acids: CAIRVDTDTQYF. The CDR3 DNA reads TGTGCCATCAGGGTTGACACAGATACGCAGTATTTT.

The chain has TRBV24-1 and TRBJ2-3; 11 positions agree with TRBD2. V dropped 0 bases and J dropped 4; count of bases not matched to a gene: 5. Germline CDR1 is KGHDR and CDR2 is SFDVKD. CDR3 length: 17 residues. This CDR3 is CATSDLSSGGPSDTQYF. CDR3 DNA: TGTGCCACCAGTGATTTGTCTAGCGGGGGGCCATCAGATACGCAGTATTTT.

Concerning this clonotype itself: A read error is possible here, since a much larger clone lies one base away. J is TRBJ1-6 and V is TRBV7-3; 10 bases map to TRBD1. The germline gives CDR1 SGHTA, CDR2 FQGTGA. This CDR3 region has 17 residues. The CDR3 protein is CANSPIDRGLEFPPLHF. The CDR3 nucleotides read TGTGCCAACAGCCCTATCGACAGGGGGCTCGAATTTCCACCCCTCCACTTT. Supplemented by reference TRBV7-3 and TRBJ1-6, the full variable domain reads GAGVSQTPSNKVTEKGKYVELRCDPISGHTALYWYRQSLGQGPEFLIYFQGTGAADDSGLPNDRFFAVRPEGSVSTLKIQRTERGDSAVYLCANSPIDRGLEFPPLHFGNGTRLTVT.

This clonotype has just a few counts. V usage is TRBV27 and J usage is TRBJ2-3; possibly TRBD1 for D (5 bases). CDR1 is MNHEY and CDR2 is SMNVEV in the germline V gene (reference sequence). This CDR3 has 11 amino acids. Trimming removed 3 bases from V and 8 bases from J, with 6 bases in between. The CDR3 here is CASSFQGTQYF. CDR3 nucleotide sequence: TGTGCCAGCAGTTTTCAGGGTACGCAGTATTTT.

Many counts were recorded for this clonotype. The V call is TRBV7-2, the J call TRBJ2-1, with D unclear. Per germline, CDR1 SGHTA and CDR2 FQGNSA. The CDR3 contains 15 residues. Trimming took 1 base from V and 4 from J, leaving 11 bases between them. The CDR3 DNA sequence: TGTGCCAGCAGCTTAGGCGGCGGATTTTACAATGAGCAGTTCTTC. As protein: CASSLGGGFYNEQFF.

This clonotype came up many times. V and J are TRBV12-3 or TRBV12-4 and TRBJ2-3; 13 positions agree with TRBD2. After removal of 5 bases from V and 3 bases from J, the junction contained 5 bases not matched to a gene. The CDR3 contains 16 residues. CDR3 loop: CASSRTSGGRTDTQYF. CDR3 sequence (DNA): TGTGCCAGCAGTAGGACTAGCGGGGGAAGAACAGATACGCAGTATTTT.

This clonotype has just a few counts. V is TRBV12-3 or TRBV12-4 and J is TRBJ2-2, with TRBD2 as a possible D gene (5 bases). The V and J ends lost 3 bases and 0 bases respectively, with 17 bases between them. This CDR3 is 18 amino acids long. CDR3 coding DNA: TGTGCCAGCAGTTTTCTCTACGCCGGGATGACGAACACCGGGGAGCTGTTTTTT. Translation: CASSFLYAGMTNTGELFF.

In its sample, this clonotype was seen a few times. The chain links TRBV20-1 to TRBJ1-5; D is ambiguous. Trimming stripped 5 bases from V and 7 bases from J, with 18 bases between. Germline loops: CDR1 DFQATT, CDR2 SNEGSKA (reference sequence). The CDR3 is made up of 14 amino acids. The CDR3 loop is CSAAGEGSEQPQHF. In nucleotides, the CDR3 is TGCAGTGCTGCGGGCGAGGGAAGCGAACAGCCCCAGCATTTT.

This clonotype occurred a few times. The chain combines TRBV12-3 or TRBV12-4 with TRBJ2-7, with 9 bases identical to TRBD1. This CDR3 spans 13 amino acids. The V and J ends lost 8 bases and 1 base, in that order; junction bases with no gene match: 3. CDR3: CASRGTGSYEQYF. The CDR3 coding sequence is TGTGCCAGCCGGGGGACAGGGTCCTACGAGCAGTACTTC.

This clonotype was counted ten times or more. The chain is built from TRBV7-8 and TRBJ2-3, with D possibly TRBD2 on 5 matching bases. V was pared by 1 base and J by 6 bases, with 11 bases between. Germline V gene sequence: CDR1 SGHVS, CDR2 FQNEAQ. CDR3 size: 14 residues. The CDR3 nucleotides read TGTGCCAGCAGCTTAGGCCTTCGGAGGGATACGCAGTATTTT. Protein product: CASSLGLRRDTQYF.

This clonotype has ten or more counts. Written as DNA, the CDR3 is TGTGCTAGGGGGGACGAAACCGGGGAGCTGTTTTTT. This encodes CARGDETGELFF. The chain is built from TRBV12-5 and TRBJ2-2, with D possibly being TRBD1 or TRBD2 (5 bases each). Trimming removed 9 bases at V and 5 bases at J, with 10 bases between. The CDR3 consists of 12 residues. Germline V gene data show CDR1 as LGHNT and CDR2 as FRNRAP.

This clonotype was counted only a few times. The chain has TRBV7-9 and TRBJ2-7; D unresolved. The CDR3 covers 13 residues. Germline V lookup: CDR1 SEHNR, CDR2 FQNEAQ (reference sequence). Trimming stripped 5 bases from V and 4 bases from J, with 12 bases between. The DNA of the CDR3 is TGTGCCAGCAGCCCCGCCGCACCATACGAGCAGTACGTC. Encoded protein: CASSPAAPYEQYV.